These 3 T cell receptor beta chains came from one sample sequenced in a study of cytomegalovirus exposure and HLA in healthy donors. A multiplex PCR was run with 60 Vbeta primers and 13 Jbeta primers. Here immunoSEQ multiplex PCR was the method, and the copy in TCRdb shows in-frame clones only, minus some. Among under 200,000 clones listed, 60% to 80% were seen once. The sequencing input was PBMCs. These receptors all stem from a man in his fifties or sixties in good health and CMV-seropositive.

The V and J genes are TRBV9 and TRBJ2-5, with D possibly TRBD1 on 6 matching bases. This CDR3 has 14 residues. The V end lost 0 bases, the J end lost 3 bases, and 9 bases lay between the germline ends. In germline, CDR1 is SGDLS, CDR2 YYNGEE. As DNA, the CDR3 is TGTGCCAGCAGCGTAGGATGGACAGAAGAGACCCAGTACTTC. This translates into CASSVGWTEETQYF.

About this clone itself: Other DNA sequences in the same sample also yield this CDR3. CDR3 residues: CASRRGGQQPQHF. The DNA of the CDR3 is TGTGCCAGCCGGAGGGGAGGGCAACAGCCCCAGCATTTT. The chain is built from TRBV28 and TRBJ1-5, with D maybe TRBD1 (5 bases). The CDR3 loop spans 13 amino acids. The V gene lost 8 bases and the J gene lost 7 bases, with 15 bases spanning the gap. Germline V gene lookup returns CDR1 MDHEN and CDR2 SYDVKM.

This chain uses TRBV9 with TRBJ1-2; the match to TRBD1 covers 7 bases. The CDR3 totals 15 residues. Trimming cost V 3 bases and J 6 bases; bases outside gene matches: 11. Germline V gene sequence: CDR1 SGDLS, CDR2 YYNGEE. The CDR3 reads CASSGAGTVPNGYTF. For the CDR3, the DNA is TGTGCCAGCAGCGGCGCCGGGACAGTACCTAATGGCTACACCTTC.